These 10 T cell receptor beta chains were all obtained from the same sample, sequenced in a study of OX40 agonist ivuxolimab in advanced cancers. Library preparation employed the immunoSEQ multiplex PCR assay. TCRdb obtained this table from immuneACCESS and retained in-frame rearrangements with V and J assigned. These tables miss some clones; where compared with another copy, unresolved V genes account for less than half of the shortfall, and the remainder is unexplained. Within this sample are approximately 64,000 clones, with over 80% of them counted one time only. The ten largest make up approximately 2.8% of the sample. Here the sequenced sample was CD4+ or CD8+ T cells sorted from blood, taken in a trial of the OX40 agonist ivuxolimab. These receptors were obtained from an adult with an advanced solid tumor such as melanoma, head and neck, liver or kidney cancer.

The chain has TRBV18 and TRBJ1-5; D is ambiguous. The CDR3 sequence is 14 residues long. With 1 base removed from V and 5 bases from J, the gap between germline ends came to 9 bases. Germline CDR1 is KGHSH and CDR2 is LQKENI. CDR3 region: CASSPRTGDQPQHF. CDR3 in DNA: TGTGCCAGCTCACCACGGACGGGCGATCAGCCCCAGCATTTT.

This chain joins TRBV7-9 and TRBJ2-7, with 8 nucleotides matching TRBD1. Unmatched junction bases numbered 8, after V lost 5 bases and J lost 2 bases. This CDR3 spans 15 amino acids. CDR1 and CDR2 (germline): SEHNR, FQNEAQ (reference sequence). CDR3 sequence: CASSTGQGKAYEQYF. The CDR3 region has the DNA TGTGCCAGCAGCACCGGACAGGGCAAAGCCTACGAGCAGTACTTC.

The chain has TRBV7-2 and TRBJ1-4, with D perhaps TRBD1 (5 bases). This CDR3 has 15 residues. V was shortened by 1 base and J by 4 bases, with 10 bases between the two germline ends. Germline CDR1 is SGHTA and CDR2 is FQGNSA. The CDR3 DNA sequence: TGTGCCAGCAGCTTAGTTTGGGGCAGTAATGAAAAACTGTTTTTT. It translates to CASSLVWGSNEKLFF. Based on the CDR3 plus reference TRBV7-2 and TRBJ1-4, the full variable domain is GAGVSQSPSNKVTEKGKDVELRCDPISGHTALYWYRQSLGQGLEFLIYFQGNSAPDKSGLPSDRFSAERTGGSVSTLTIQRTQQEDSAVYLCASSLVWGSNEKLFFGSGTQLSVL.

The chain employs TRBV5-1 and TRBJ2-3; D perhaps matches TRBD2 (7 bases). CDR3 length equals 14 residues. The V end was cut by 7 bases, the J end by 4 bases, with 16 bases between. CDR1 and CDR2 (germline): SGHRS, YFSETQ. In DNA form, the CDR3 reads TGCGCCAGCTCGGGGGGCAGGGGCGCAGATACGCAGTATTTT. The encoded protein is CASSGGRGADTQYF. The variable domain in full, with the rest retrieved from reference TRBV5-1 and TRBJ2-3, is KAGVTQTPRYLIKTRGQQVTLSCSPISGHRSVSWYQQTPGQGLQFLFEYFSETQRNKGNFPGRFSGRQFSNSRSEMNVSTLELGDSALYLCASSGGRGADTQYFGPGTRLTVL.

This rearrangement joins TRBV5-1 to TRBJ2-5; TRBD2 aligns across 12 bases. Trimming cost V 3 bases and J 0 bases; bases outside gene matches: 3. CDR1 SGHRS and CDR2 YFSETQ come from the germline V gene. CDR3 length: 16 amino acids. DNA for the CDR3: TGCGCCAGCAGCTCAAGACTAGCGGGAGACCAAGAGACCCAGTACTTC. Protein: CASSSRLAGDQETQYF.

V is TRBV19 and J is TRBJ2-5; D is undetermined. Per the germline V gene, CDR1 is LNHDA and CDR2 is SQIVND (reference sequence). The CDR3 totals 11 residues. V was cut by 0 bases and J by 6 bases, with 2 bases left in between. CDR3 nucleotides: TGTGCCAGTAGTATAGAGAAGACCCAGTACTTC. Translated: CASSIEKTQYF.

In this sample, this clone turned up once. The chain carries TRBV6-5 and TRBJ2-7; possibly TRBD1 for D (6 bases). CDR3 length equals 13 residues. Trimming stripped 6 bases from V and 3 bases from J, with 12 bases between. Germline CDR1 and CDR2: MNHEY and SVGAGI. For the CDR3, the DNA is TGTGCCAGCAGCCCGGACAGAGACTACGAGCAGTACTTC. Encoded protein: CASSPDRDYEQYF.

The rearrangement uses TRBV28 and TRBJ1-3; tentative D call: TRBD1 (5 bases). The CDR3 is 13 residues long. Germline loops: CDR1 MDHEN, CDR2 SYDVKM. V dropped 2 bases and J dropped 8 bases, with 10 bases sitting between them. The CDR3 bases are TGTGCCAGCAGTTTAGGGGGTTTATACACCATATATTTT. It codes for CASSLGGLYTIYF.

The CDR3 region has the DNA TGTGCCAGCAGAAACAGGGGAGGGGAAGAGACCCAGTACTTC. It specifies CASRNRGGEETQYF. The V and J genes are TRBV6-5 and TRBJ2-5; D may match TRBD1 or TRBD2 (7 bases each). Germline loops: CDR1 MNHEY, CDR2 SVGAGI. Trimming took 6 bases from V and 3 from J, leaving 14 bases between them. The CDR3 extends over 14 amino acids.

The rearrangement uses TRBV6-1 and TRBJ2-7, with 10 bases lining up with TRBD1. This CDR3 region has 14 residues. J gave up 5 bases and V 3 bases, and 4 bases lay outside the gene matches. The V gene's germline CDR1 is MNHNS and CDR2 SASEGT. CDR3 amino acids: CASSETGGEDEQYF. CDR3 coding DNA: TGTGCCAGCAGTGAGACAGGGGGCGAAGACGAGCAGTACTTC.